This TCR beta chain was captured by sequencing in a study of OX40 agonist ivuxolimab in advanced cancers. Background on the study: Prior therapy, whether anti-PD-1, anti-PD-L1 or anti-CTLA-4, was allowed, and roughly 41% had some.

Germline CDR1 reads SGHRS; CDR2 reads YFSETQ. The CDR3 extends over 15 amino acids. V dropped 1 base and J dropped 2; count of bases not matched to a gene: 6. Sequencing was performed with immunoSEQ multiplex PCR; in TCRdb, only in-frame clones are kept and a portion is missing. Among about 60,000 clones, 90% were seen once, and the ten largest hold approximately 2%. A history of autoimmune disease or systemic immunosuppression excluded patients. The sequencing used CD4+ or CD8+ T cells sorted from blood, collected in a trial of the OX40 agonist ivuxolimab. The clonotype originates from an adult with an advanced solid tumor such as melanoma, head and neck, liver or kidney cancer. The chain joins TRBV5-1 to TRBJ2-7; TRBD2 aligns across 7 bases. In DNA, the CDR3 is TGCGCCAGCAGCTTGAGCCAGGGAGGGACCTACGAGCAGTACTTC. Residues: CASSLSQGGTYEQYF.